This passage covers 13 T cell receptor beta chains from one sample sequenced in a study of T cells expressing NK-cell markers. One entry per CDR3 protein, without DNA, is what TCRdb gives after re-calling the 5' RACE reads. The table lists about 380,000 distinct CDR3 sequences. Sequencing was performed on blood T cells: a sorted CD56 or NKG2C T cell subset, CD4+ or CD8+ T cells, or bulk PBMC T cells (not recorded which). All receptors derive from a man aged 18 to 69 in good health.

V and J are TRBV12-3 or TRBV12-4 and TRBJ1-6. This CDR3 comprises 14 residues. The CDR3 is CASKPKYSNSPLHF.

V is TRBV9 and J is TRBJ2-3; as DNA is missing, the TRBD1 call by TCRdb cannot be tested. This CDR3 is built from 15 residues. The germline CDR1 and CDR2 sequences are SGDLS and YYNGEE. This CDR3 reads CASSPRNTAPDTQYF.

The V call is TRBV5-1, the J call TRBJ1-2; TCRdb reports TRBD1, a call that lacks DNA to check it against. The CDR3 consists of 14 residues. Germline CDR1 and CDR2: SGHRS and YFSETQ. CDR3 loop: CASSRGQTVYGYTF.

The J gene is TRBJ2-3, the V gene TRBV6-2 or TRBV6-3; TCRdb designates TRBD1, a call that cannot be tested without DNA. Germline CDR1 MNHEY, CDR2 SVGEGT. The CDR3 runs to 14 residues. The CDR3 loop reads CASNRRGREDTQYF.

The gene calls are TRBV9 and TRBJ1-3. This CDR3 has 15 amino acids. Germline CDR1 reads SGDLS; CDR2 reads YYNGEE. The CDR3 reads CASSVAGGTGNTIYF.

The rearrangement links TRBV6-1 to TRBJ2-1. Germline values: CDR1 MNHNS, CDR2 SASEGT. This CDR3 contains 13 residues. The chain's CDR3 is CASTRGPTNEQFF.

The chain carries TRBV7-2 and TRBJ2-7; TCRdb names TRBD1, which stays unverified in the absence of DNA. The CDR3 spans 15 residues. CDR1 is SGHTA and CDR2 is FQGNSA in the germline V gene. CDR3 in amino acids: CASSLRGRSTGEQYF.

V gene TRBV29-1 combines with J gene TRBJ1-1; no DNA is available, so the TRBD1 call from TCRdb remains unchecked. Per the germline V gene, CDR1 is SQVTM and CDR2 is ANQGSEA. The CDR3 runs to 13 residues. The chain's CDR3 is CSVFLQGATEAFF.

The chain uses TRBV29-1 and TRBJ1-4; checking the TCRdb D call of TRBD1 is not possible without DNA. Germline CDR1 SQVTM, CDR2 ANQGSEA. The CDR3 consists of 11 residues. The CDR3 loop reads CSVRGLEKLFF.

The chain employs TRBV7-2 and TRBJ2-5; TCRdb reports TRBD1, a call that lacks DNA to check it against. The CDR3 runs to 15 residues. CDR1 and CDR2 from the germline V gene are SGHTA and FQGNSA. CDR3 protein: CASSSGDKSQETQYF.

The chain carries TRBV14 and TRBJ2-4; the TCRdb call, TRBD1, lacks DNA for checking. The CDR3 loop spans 15 amino acids. The germline gives CDR1 SGHDN, CDR2 FVKESK. The chain's CDR3 is CASSQWGAPDSGQDF.

The rearrangement joins TRBV11-1 to TRBJ2-1; there is no DNA to check the TCRdb D call of TRBD1. From germline, CDR1 is SGHAT and CDR2 FQDESV (reference sequence). This CDR3 is 14 amino acids long. CDR3 sequence reads: CASSSEPGGNEQFF.

This chain uses TRBV6-2 or TRBV6-3 with TRBJ2-7. In germline, CDR1 is MNHEY, CDR2 SVGEGT. The CDR3 has 14 amino acids. CDR3 sequence: CASSTHLAATQQYF.